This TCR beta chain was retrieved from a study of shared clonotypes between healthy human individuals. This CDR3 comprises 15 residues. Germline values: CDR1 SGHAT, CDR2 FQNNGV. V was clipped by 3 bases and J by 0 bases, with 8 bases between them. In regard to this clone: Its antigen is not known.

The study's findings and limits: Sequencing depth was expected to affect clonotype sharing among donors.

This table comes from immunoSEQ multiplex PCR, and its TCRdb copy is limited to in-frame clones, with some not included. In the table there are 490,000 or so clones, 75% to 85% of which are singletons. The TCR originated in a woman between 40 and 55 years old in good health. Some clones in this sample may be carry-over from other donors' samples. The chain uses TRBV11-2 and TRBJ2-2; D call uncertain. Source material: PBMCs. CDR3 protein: CASSFTNANTGELFF. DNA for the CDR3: TGTGCCAGCAGCTTCACAAACGCGAACACCGGGGAGCTGTTTTTT.